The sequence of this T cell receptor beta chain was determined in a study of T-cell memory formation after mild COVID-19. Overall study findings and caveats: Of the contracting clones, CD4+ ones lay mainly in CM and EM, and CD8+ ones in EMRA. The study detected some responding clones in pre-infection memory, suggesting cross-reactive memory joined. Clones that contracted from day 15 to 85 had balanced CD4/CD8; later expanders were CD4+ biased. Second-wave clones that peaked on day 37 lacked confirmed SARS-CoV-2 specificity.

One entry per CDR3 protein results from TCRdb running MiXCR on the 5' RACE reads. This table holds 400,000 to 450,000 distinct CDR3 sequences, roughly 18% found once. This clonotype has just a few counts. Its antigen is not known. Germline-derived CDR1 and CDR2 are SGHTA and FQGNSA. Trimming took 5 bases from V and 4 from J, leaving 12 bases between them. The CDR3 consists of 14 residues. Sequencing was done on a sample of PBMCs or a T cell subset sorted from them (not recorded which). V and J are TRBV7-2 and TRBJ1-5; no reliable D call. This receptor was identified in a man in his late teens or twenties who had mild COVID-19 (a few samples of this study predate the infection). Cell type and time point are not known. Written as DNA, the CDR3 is TGTGCCAGCAGCCCCCGGGCAGATAATCAGCCCCAGCATTTT. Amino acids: CASSPRADNQPQHF.